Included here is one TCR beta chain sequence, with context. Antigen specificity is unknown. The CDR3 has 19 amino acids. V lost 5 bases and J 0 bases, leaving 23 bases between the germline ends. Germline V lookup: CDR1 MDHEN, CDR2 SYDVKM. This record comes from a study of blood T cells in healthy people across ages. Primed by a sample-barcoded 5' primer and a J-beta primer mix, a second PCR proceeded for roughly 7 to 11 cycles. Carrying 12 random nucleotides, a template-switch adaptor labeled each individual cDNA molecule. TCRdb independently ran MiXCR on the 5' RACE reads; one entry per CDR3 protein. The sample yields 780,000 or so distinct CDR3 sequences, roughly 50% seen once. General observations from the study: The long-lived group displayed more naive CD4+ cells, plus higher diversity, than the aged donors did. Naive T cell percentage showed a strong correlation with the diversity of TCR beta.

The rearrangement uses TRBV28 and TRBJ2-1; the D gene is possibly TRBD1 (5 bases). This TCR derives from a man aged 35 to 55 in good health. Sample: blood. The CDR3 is CASSRQSRMGISSYNEQFF. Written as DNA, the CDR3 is TGTGCCAGCAGTAGACAGAGTCGGATGGGTATAAGCTCCTACAATGAGCAGTTCTTC.